This TCR beta chain was captured in a study of T cell responses to AZD1222 COVID-19 vaccine. Study-level results: Elevations in Spike-specific TCR breadth and depth followed administration of two AZD1222 doses. Reportedly, nearly half the spike-specific TCRs target unmutated variant regions.

The data were produced by immunoSEQ multiplex PCR, yet TCRdb's version contains in-frame clones alone and is incomplete. The table shows approximately 74,000 clones, with roughly nine tenths occurring only once. It was second doses at about 4 or about 12 weeks that were pooled. This clone was detected only once. Antigen specificity is unknown. V was pared by 7 bases and J by 0 bases, with 16 bases between. The CDR3 length is 16 residues. Germline CDR1 SQVTM, CDR2 ANQGSEA. This TCR derives from an adult who received the AZD1222 COVID-19 vaccine. Sequences were derived from peripheral blood, sampled 28 days after the second AZD1222 dose. V gene TRBV29-1 combines with J gene TRBJ2-6; TRBD1 might be the D (6 bases). The DNA of the CDR3 is TGCAGCGCCGCAGGGGACGAGCGCTCTGGGGCCAACGTCCTGACTTTC. Protein product: CSAAGDERSGANVLTF. The full variable domain, rest sourced from reference TRBV29-1 and TRBJ2-6, is SAVISQKPSRDICQRGTSLTIQCQVDSQVTMMFWYRQQPGQSLTLIATANQGSEATYESGFVIDKFPISRPNLTFSTLTVSNMSPEDSSIYLCSAAGDERSGANVLTFGAGSRLTVL.